One sample yielded the 22 T cell receptor beta chains listed below, sequenced in a study of T cells in Graves' hyperthyroidism and ophthalmopathy (dated by TCRdb to the late 2010s). Receptors were amplified or captured by multiplex PCR. The sample was run on an Illumina HiSeq 2000. Amplification of TCR beta CDR3 regions was carried out from RNA transcripts. The first round of RT-PCR for the TCR CDR3 was performed with the HTBI primer set and the Qiagen OneStep RT-PCR kit. TCRdb took the public reads, trimmed them with fastp at Q25, ran MiXCR for clone calling and kept in-frame beta chains. Duplicate CDR3 protein sequences are folded into a single record with the most common DNA and genes. This sample comprises 300,000 to 400,000 distinct CDR3 sequences, about 14% of them detected only once. 15% to 20% of the sample is held by the ten biggest clonotypes. Sample: blood. These TCRs come from a woman aged 30 to 39 with Graves' ophthalmopathy.

This chain links TRBV7-9 with TRBJ1-6; D remains ambiguous. In germline, CDR1 is SEHNR, CDR2 FQNEAQ (reference sequence). The CDR3 has 14 residues. Trimming cost V 3 bases and J 7 bases, with 10 bases left between them. The CDR3 here is CASSLPEANSPLHF. Here the CDR3 DNA reads TGTGCCAGCAGCTTGCCAGAGGCGAATTCACCCCTCCACTTT.

Many counts were recorded for this clonotype. The chain combines TRBV11-1 with TRBJ2-1, with D perhaps being TRBD1 or TRBD2 (5 bases each). Germline V lookup: CDR1 SGHAT, CDR2 FQDESV (reference sequence). Trimming removed 8 bases from V and 0 bases from J, with 11 bases in between. CDR3 size: 14 residues. The CDR3 protein is CASGGAGSYNEQFF. The CDR3 coding sequence is TGTGCCAGCGGGGGAGCAGGCTCCTACAATGAGCAGTTCTTC.

This sequence joins TRBV4-2 and TRBJ2-1, with 10 bases aligning to TRBD2. V lost 5 bases to trimming and J lost 5 bases; unmatched junction nucleotides: 18. From germline, CDR1 is LGHNA and CDR2 YNFKEQ. The CDR3 runs to 19 residues. The chain's CDR3 is CASSIRKQRGGLVDNEQFF. CDR3 coding DNA: TGTGCCAGCAGCATACGGAAACAGCGGGGGGGACTGGTTGACAATGAGCAGTTCTTC.

This clonotype appeared many times. The J gene is TRBJ2-3, the V gene TRBV12-3 or TRBV12-4, with D tentatively TRBD2 (6 bases). This CDR3 has 12 residues. V was clipped by 4 bases and J by 7 bases, with 9 bases between them. For the CDR3, the DNA is TGTGCCAGCAGTTCGGGACTGAATACGCAGTATTTT. This sequence encodes CASSSGLNTQYF.

This clonotype was seen at least ten times. The gene calls are TRBV28 and TRBJ1-5, with a possible D match to TRBD1 (5 bases). V shed 7 bases and J shed 0 bases, with 22 bases lying between them. The germline V gene encodes CDR1 MDHEN and CDR2 SYDVKM. This CDR3 region has 18 residues. CDR3 protein: CASTLNRSGYHSNQPQHF. The CDR3 coding sequence is TGTGCCAGCACCCTCAATCGATCAGGGTATCATAGCAATCAGCCCCAGCATTTT. Full variable domain (outside the CDR3, taken from reference TRBV28 and TRBJ1-5): DVKVTQSSRYLVKRTGEKVFLECVQDMDHENMFWYRQDPGLGLRLIYFSYDVKMKEKGDIPEGYSVSREKKERFSLILESASTNQTSMYLCASTLNRSGYHSNQPQHFGDGTRLSIL.

This clonotype was observed at least ten times. The CDR3 DNA reads as TGTGCCAGCAGCTTAGGGCAGTTTAGGGGTCAGAACACTGAAGCTTTCTTT. This translates into CASSLGQFRGQNTEAFF. This chain connects TRBV7-6 to TRBJ1-1, with a tentative D call TRBD1 (5 bases). This CDR3 spans 17 amino acids. Germline V gene data show CDR1 as SGHVS and CDR2 as FNYEAQ. Trimming removed 1 base from V and 1 base from J, with 16 bases in between.

J is TRBJ2-5 and V is TRBV12-3 or TRBV12-4; D is ambiguous. The V and J ends lost 3 bases and 10 bases respectively, with 15 bases between them. The CDR3 is 13 residues long. CDR3 bases: TGTGCCAGCAGTTTCCGGTCCACCCCCAGCCAGTACTTC. Translated: CASSFRSTPSQYF.

This clonotype was found many times. The CDR3 reads CASSLDSGRENTGELFF. CDR3 nucleotide sequence: TGTGCCAGCAGCTTAGATTCGGGCAGAGAGAACACCGGGGAGCTGTTTTTT. The chain combines TRBV11-3 with TRBJ2-2; D is undetermined. V dropped 0 bases and J dropped 1 base, with 12 bases sitting between them. The CDR3 has 17 residues. In germline, CDR1 is SGHNT, CDR2 YENEEA.

The sample holds many counts of this clonotype. V usage is TRBV7-9 and J usage is TRBJ2-1, with 7 bases identical to TRBD1. The CDR3 loop spans 15 amino acids. CDR1 is SEHNR, CDR2 FQNEAQ, per germline (reference sequence). V was pared by 3 bases and J by 5 bases, with 7 bases of the junction left unmatched. CDR3 protein: CASSFLEQGNNEQFF. In nucleotides, the CDR3 is TGTGCCAGCAGCTTTCTAGAACAGGGGAACAATGAGCAGTTCTTC.

On this clonotype: One end of the junction varies from germline; a read error may be responsible. The chain joins TRBV12-3 or TRBV12-4 to TRBJ1-5, with D unresolved. The CDR3 runs to 12 residues. The DNA for the CDR3 is TGTGCCAGCAGAGGAGGCAATCAGCCCCGGCATTTT. Its translation is CASRGGNQPRHF.

This clonotype has a handful of counts. This chain links TRBV5-1 with TRBJ2-2; D call uncertain. Germline lookup yields CDR1 SGHRS and CDR2 YFSETQ. V was pared by 6 bases and J by 6 bases, with 9 bases between. CDR3 length equals 12 residues. The CDR3 spells CASNSMPGELFF. The CDR3 DNA follows: TGCGCCAGCAACAGTATGCCCGGGGAGCTGTTTTTT.

This clonotype was seen repeatedly, ten times or more. The chain couples TRBV3-1 to TRBJ1-2; 7 nucleotides align to TRBD1. The ends lost 3 bases at V and 1 base at J; junction bases unmatched: 11. CDR3 length: 17 amino acids. Germline V gene lookup returns CDR1 LGHDT and CDR2 YNNKEL (reference sequence). CDR3 region: CASSHGLGQVINYGYTF. CDR3 DNA sequence: TGTGCCAGCAGCCATGGTTTAGGACAGGTCATTAACTATGGCTACACCTTC.

The table lists this clonotype with many counts. This chain joins TRBV7-8 and TRBJ2-5; D is ambiguous. Germline CDR1 reads SGHVS; CDR2 reads FQNEAQ. The ends were cut back, 5 bases at V and 3 bases at J, with 4 bases in the middle. The CDR3 runs 11 residues. CDR3 region: CASSREETQYF. In nucleotides, the CDR3 is TGTGCCAGCAGCCGTGAAGAGACCCAGTACTTC.

This clonotype has at least ten counts. This chain's CDR3 is CATLDRASNEQFF. The CDR3 region has the DNA TGTGCCACCCTGGACAGGGCCTCCAATGAGCAGTTCTTC. J is TRBJ2-1 and V is TRBV15, with TRBD1 identical over 8 bases. This CDR3 is built from 13 residues. V lost 8 bases, J lost 6 bases, and 6 bases stayed unmatched. Germline V gene data show CDR1 as LNHNV and CDR2 as YYDKDF (reference sequence).

This clonotype occurred many times. The chain joins TRBV12-3 or TRBV12-4 to TRBJ2-7, with unresolved D. The V and J ends lost 3 bases and 3 bases respectively, with 9 bases between them. This CDR3 spans 13 amino acids. The CDR3 loop is CASSLQGHYEQYF. CDR3 DNA sequence: TGTGCCAGCAGTTTGCAAGGGCACTACGAGCAGTACTTC.

The table lists this clonotype with many counts. This sequence joins TRBV7-9 and TRBJ1-1; possibly TRBD1 for D (5 bases). Trimming took 4 bases from V and 11 from J, leaving 17 bases between them. This CDR3 has 13 amino acids. Germline CDR1 SEHNR, CDR2 FQNEAQ (reference sequence). The CDR3 here is CASSSPSGGWAFF. Here the CDR3 DNA reads TGTGCCAGCAGCTCCCCTTCGGGGGGTTGGGCTTTCTTT.

DNA for the CDR3: TGTGCCAGCAGCGCCCCTCTTCGACTAGCGGGGGCCCTCACAGATACGCAGTATTTT. Its translation: CASSAPLRLAGALTDTQYF. The chain links TRBV7-8 to TRBJ2-3; TRBD2 agrees at 12 bases. The germline CDR1 and CDR2 sequences are SGHVS and FQNEAQ. J gave up 2 bases and V 5 bases, and 14 bases lay outside the gene matches. The CDR3 is made up of 19 amino acids.

Ten or more counts support this clonotype. CDR3 loop: CASRPTSHEANEQFF. The CDR3 nucleotides read TGTGCCAGCAGACCGACTAGCCACGAGGCCAATGAGCAGTTCTTC. This rearrangement joins TRBV6-1 to TRBJ2-1; 7 nucleotides align to TRBD2. The CDR3 length is 15 residues. J was trimmed by 6 bases and V by 6 bases; bases with no gene match: 11. Germline V gene data show CDR1 as MNHNS and CDR2 as SASEGT.

The table lists this clonotype with a few counts. The chain couples TRBV20-1 to TRBJ2-7; 7 nucleotides agree with TRBD1. Germline CDR1 reads DFQATT; CDR2 reads SNEGSKA (reference sequence). This CDR3 has 13 residues. J lost 6 bases, V lost 5 bases, and 10 bases had no gene match. The CDR3, as DNA: TGCAGTGCTGCTGACAGGGCCATCTCCGAGCAGTACTTC. Translation gives CSAADRAISEQYF.

This chain links TRBV19 with TRBJ2-1, with D hard to call. V was cut by 3 bases and J by 10 bases, with 19 bases left in between. This CDR3 has 15 amino acids. The germline V gene encodes CDR1 LNHDA and CDR2 SQIVND (reference sequence). The CDR3 coding sequence is TGTGCCAGTAGTATTCCCCCCCCCAAACCGAGGGAGCAGTTCTTC. It translates to CASSIPPPKPREQFF.

In the case of this clonotype: Just one base apart from a much larger clone, this may be a read error. CDR3 nucleotide sequence: TGTGCCAGCAGGAGACTAGGGGCTGAAGCTTTCTTT. Its protein product is CASRRLGAEAFF. V is TRBV6-1 and J is TRBJ1-1; tentatively, D is TRBD1 (5 bases). V lost 6 bases and J 6 bases, leaving 11 bases between the germline ends. The CDR3 covers 12 residues. CDR1 and CDR2 from the germline V gene are MNHNS and SASEGT.

Of note for this clonotype: A read error may explain this, as a much larger clone is one base away. The chain has TRBV5-4 and TRBJ2-5; TRBD1 is a possible D gene (6 bases). Germline V gene sequence: CDR1 SGHNT, CDR2 YYREEE (reference sequence). The CDR3 runs 14 residues. Trimming took 4 bases from V and 1 from J, leaving 11 bases between them. CDR3 in amino acids: CASSIQGFQETQYF. The CDR3 DNA reads as TGTGCCAGCAGCATCCAGGGGTTCCAAGAGACCCAGTACTTC. Full variable domain (missing parts from reference TRBV5-4 and TRBJ2-5): ETGVTQSPTHLIKTRGQQVTLRCSSQSGHNTVSWYQQALGQGPQFIFQYYREEENGRGNFPPRFSGLQFPNYSSELNVNALELDDSALYLCASSIQGFQETQYFGPGTRLLVL.